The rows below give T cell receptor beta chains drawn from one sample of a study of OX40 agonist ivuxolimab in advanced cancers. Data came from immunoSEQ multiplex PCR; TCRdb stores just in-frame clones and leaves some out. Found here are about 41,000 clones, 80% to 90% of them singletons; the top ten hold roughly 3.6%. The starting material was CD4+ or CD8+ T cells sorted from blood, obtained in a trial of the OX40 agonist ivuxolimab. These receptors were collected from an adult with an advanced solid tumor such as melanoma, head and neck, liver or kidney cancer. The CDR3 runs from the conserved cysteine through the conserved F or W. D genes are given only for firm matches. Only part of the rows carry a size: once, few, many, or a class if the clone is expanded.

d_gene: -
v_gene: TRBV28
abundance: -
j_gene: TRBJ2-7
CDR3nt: TGTGCCAGTACCCGGGGGGACAGGACCTACGAGCAGTACTTC
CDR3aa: CASTRGDRTYEQYF

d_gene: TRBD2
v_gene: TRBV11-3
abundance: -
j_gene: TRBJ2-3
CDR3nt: TGTGCCAGCAGCTTAAGGGGATCTGAGGGAGGGCCAGATACGCAGTATTTT
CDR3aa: CASSLRGSEGGPDTQYF

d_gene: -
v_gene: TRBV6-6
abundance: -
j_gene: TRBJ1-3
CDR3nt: TGTGCCAGCAGGGAGGGGCCAGGAAACACCATATATTTT
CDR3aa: CASREGPGNTIYF

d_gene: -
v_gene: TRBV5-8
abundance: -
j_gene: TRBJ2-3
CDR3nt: TGTGCCAGCAGTCGGGAGCGGATCACAGATACGCAGTATTTT
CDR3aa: CASSRERITDTQYF

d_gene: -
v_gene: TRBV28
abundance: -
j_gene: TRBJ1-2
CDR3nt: TGTGCCAGCAAAGAAGGAGCCCCGGGAGGCTACACCTTC
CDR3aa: CASKEGAPGGYTF

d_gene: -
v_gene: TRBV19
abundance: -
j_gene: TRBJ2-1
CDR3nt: TGTGCCAGTAATCCTCGACGGGGGAGCTCCTACAATGAGCAGTTCTTC
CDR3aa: CASNPRRGSSYNEQFF

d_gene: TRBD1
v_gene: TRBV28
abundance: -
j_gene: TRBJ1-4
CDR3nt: TGTGCCAGCAGCTTGGACAGGGTGGGAGCTAATGAAAAACTGTTTTTT
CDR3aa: CASSLDRVGANEKLFF

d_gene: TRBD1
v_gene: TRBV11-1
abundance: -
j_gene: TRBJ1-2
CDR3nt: TGTGCCAGCAGCATATCCGGGACAGGGTTATTACATGGCTACACCTTC
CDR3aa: CASSISGTGLLHGYTF

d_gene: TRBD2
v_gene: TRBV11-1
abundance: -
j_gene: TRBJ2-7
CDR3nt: TGTGCCAGCAGCCCATCCCTGCCCGGGAGGAGGAGGTACGAGCAGTACTTC
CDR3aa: CASSPSLPGRRRYEQYF

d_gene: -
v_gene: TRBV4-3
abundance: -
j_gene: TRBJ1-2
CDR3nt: TGCGCCAGCAGCCAAGAGAATTTAGGAGGCTACACCTTC
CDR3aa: CASSQENLGGYTF

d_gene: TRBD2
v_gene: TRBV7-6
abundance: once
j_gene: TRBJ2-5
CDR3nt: TGTGCCAGCAGCTTAGGAGTTTCGGGAGGCGGAGGGTTAGGAGGAGAGACCCAGTACTTC
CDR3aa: CASSLGVSGGGGLGGETQYF

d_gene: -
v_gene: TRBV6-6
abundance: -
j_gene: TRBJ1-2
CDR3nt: TGTGCCAGCAAAACAGGGCGAAATGGCTACACCTTC
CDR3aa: CASKTGRNGYTF

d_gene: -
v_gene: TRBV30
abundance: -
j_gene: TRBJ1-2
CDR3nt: TGTGCCTGGACGAAATGGAGAGCTAACTATGGCTACACCTTC
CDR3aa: CAWTKWRANYGYTF

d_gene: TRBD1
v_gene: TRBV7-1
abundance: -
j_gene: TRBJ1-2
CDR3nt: TGTGCCAGCAGCCCTCGGACAGGGGTTAACTATGGCTACACCTTC
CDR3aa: CASSPRTGVNYGYTF

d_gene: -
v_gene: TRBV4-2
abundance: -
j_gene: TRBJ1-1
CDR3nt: TGTGCCAGCAGCCTTTCACAGGGTAGGGGCACTGAAGCTTTCTTT
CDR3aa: CASSLSQGRGTEAFF

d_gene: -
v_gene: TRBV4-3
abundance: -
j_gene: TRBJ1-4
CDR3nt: TGCGCCAGCAGCCAGAGCAGGAGTGAAAAACTGTTTTTT
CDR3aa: CASSQSRSEKLFF

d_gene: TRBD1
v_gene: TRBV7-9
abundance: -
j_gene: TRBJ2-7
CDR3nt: TGTGCCAGCAGCTTGCCACAGGGGGGTATGTACGAGCAGTACTTC
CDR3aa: CASSLPQGGMYEQYF

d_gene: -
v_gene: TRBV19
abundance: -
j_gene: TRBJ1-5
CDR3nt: TGTGCCAGTACCCAGGGGAATCAGCCCCAGCATTTT
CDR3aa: CASTQGNQPQHF

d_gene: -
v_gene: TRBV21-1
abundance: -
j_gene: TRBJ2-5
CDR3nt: TGTGCCACTACCCTCCGGGGACTAGCGGTCCAAGAGACCCAGTACTTC
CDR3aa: CATTLRGLAVQETQYF

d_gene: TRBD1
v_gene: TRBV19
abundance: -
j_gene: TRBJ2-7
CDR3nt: TGTGCCAGTAGACGGACAGGCGACCGATTTAGCTCCTACGAGCAGTACTTC
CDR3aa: CASRRTGDRFSSYEQYF

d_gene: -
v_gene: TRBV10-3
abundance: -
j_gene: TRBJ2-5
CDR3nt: TGTGCCATCAGCGGGGGGGGACAGGGAGAGACCCAGTACTTC
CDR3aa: CAISGGGQGETQYF

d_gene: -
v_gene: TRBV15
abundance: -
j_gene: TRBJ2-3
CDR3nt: TGTGCCACCAGCAGAGATGGTGACAGCACGGGAGATACGCAGTATTTT
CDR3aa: CATSRDGDSTGDTQYF

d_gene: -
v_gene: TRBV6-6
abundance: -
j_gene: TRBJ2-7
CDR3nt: TGTGCCCATTCGAAGGCGCCCTACGAGCAGTACTTC
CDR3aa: CAHSKAPYEQYF

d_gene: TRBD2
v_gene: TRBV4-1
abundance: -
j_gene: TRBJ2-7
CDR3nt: TGCGCCAGCAGCCAAGCCGGGACTAGCGACGGCGAGCAGTACTTC
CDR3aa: CASSQAGTSDGEQYF

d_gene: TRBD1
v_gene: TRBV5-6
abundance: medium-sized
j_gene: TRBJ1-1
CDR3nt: TGTGCCAGCAGCTGGGACAGGGGGCTCACTGAAGCTTTCTTT
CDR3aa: CASSWDRGLTEAFF

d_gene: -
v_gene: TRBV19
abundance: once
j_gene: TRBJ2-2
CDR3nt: TGTGCCAGTAGACTACTTTGGAACACCGGGGAGCTGTTTTTT
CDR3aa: CASRLLWNTGELFF

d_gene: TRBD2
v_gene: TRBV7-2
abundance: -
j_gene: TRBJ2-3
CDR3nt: TGTGCCAGCAGCGAACGAAGACTAGCGGGCACAGATACGCAGTATTTT
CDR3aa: CASSERRLAGTDTQYF

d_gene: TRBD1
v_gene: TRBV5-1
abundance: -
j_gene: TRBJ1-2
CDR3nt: TGCGCCAGCAGCTTGGCCCGAATTCGTACAGGGGACTATGGCTACACCTTC
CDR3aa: CASSLARIRTGDYGYTF

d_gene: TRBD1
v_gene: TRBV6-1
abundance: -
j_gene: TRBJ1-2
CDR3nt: TGTGCCAGCAGAGCCACAGGGGTCTATGGCTACACCTTC
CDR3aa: CASRATGVYGYTF

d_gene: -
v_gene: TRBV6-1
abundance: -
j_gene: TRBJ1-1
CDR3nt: TGTGCCAGCCTGAGGGGAGGGATGAACACTGAAGCTTTCTTT
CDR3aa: CASLRGGMNTEAFF

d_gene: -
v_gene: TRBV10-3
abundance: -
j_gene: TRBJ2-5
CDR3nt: TGTGCCATCAGTGAGGGACAGCAAGAGACCCAGTACTTC
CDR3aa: CAISEGQQETQYF

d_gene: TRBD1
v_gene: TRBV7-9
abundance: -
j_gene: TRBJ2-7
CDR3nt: TGTGCCAGCAGCCCTATCCCCGGGACAGCCTCGCATTACGAGCAGTACTTC
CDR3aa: CASSPIPGTASHYEQYF

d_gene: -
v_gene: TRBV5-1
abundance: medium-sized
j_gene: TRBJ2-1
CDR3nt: TGCGCCAGCAGCTTCGCCCGGGCCCTCAATGAGCAGTTCTTC
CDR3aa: CASSFARALNEQFF

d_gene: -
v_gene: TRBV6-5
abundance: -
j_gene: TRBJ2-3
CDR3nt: TGTGCCAGCAGTTTACGAGGAACCACAGATACGCAGTATTTT
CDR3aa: CASSLRGTTDTQYF

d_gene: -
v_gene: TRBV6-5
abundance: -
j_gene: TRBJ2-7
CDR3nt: TGTGCCAGCAAGGGGGTCTACGAGCAGTACTTC
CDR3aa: CASKGVYEQYF

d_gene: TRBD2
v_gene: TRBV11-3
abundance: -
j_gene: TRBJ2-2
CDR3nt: TGTGCCAGCAGCCCCAGGACTAGTCGGGAGCTGTTTTTT
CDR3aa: CASSPRTSRELFF

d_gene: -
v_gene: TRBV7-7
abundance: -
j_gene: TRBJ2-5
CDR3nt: TGTGCTAGCAGCTTAGTAGGTCAGGGTTTGGAGACCCAGTACTTC
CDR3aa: CASSLVGQGLETQYF

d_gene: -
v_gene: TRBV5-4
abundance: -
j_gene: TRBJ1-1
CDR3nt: TGTGCCAGCAGCTTGACCGTGGGGGTAGCTGAAGCTTTCTTT
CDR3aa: CASSLTVGVAEAFF

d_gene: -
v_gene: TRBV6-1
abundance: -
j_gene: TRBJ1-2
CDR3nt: TGTGCCAGCAGTGAATCCGGGTATGGCTACACCTTC
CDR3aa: CASSESGYGYTF

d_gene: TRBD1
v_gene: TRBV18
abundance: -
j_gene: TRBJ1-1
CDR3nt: TGTGCCAGCTCACCGGGACAGGGGGGGACTGAAGCTTTCTTT
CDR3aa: CASSPGQGGTEAFF

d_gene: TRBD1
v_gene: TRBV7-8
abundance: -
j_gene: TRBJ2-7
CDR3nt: TGTGCCAGCAGCCCACGGACAGGGGGATTCTACGAGCAGTACTTC
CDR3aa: CASSPRTGGFYEQYF

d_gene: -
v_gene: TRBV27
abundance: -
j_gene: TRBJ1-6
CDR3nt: TGTGCCTCCGGGACACTGAGCTCCTATAATTCACCCCTCCACTTT
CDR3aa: CASGTLSSYNSPLHF

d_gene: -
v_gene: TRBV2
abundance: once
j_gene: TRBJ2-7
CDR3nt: TGTGCCAGCAGTCGGCCAATTGCCTACGAGCAGTACTTC
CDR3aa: CASSRPIAYEQYF

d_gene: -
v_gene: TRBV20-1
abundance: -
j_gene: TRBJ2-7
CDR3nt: TGCAGTGCTGTAGGGAGCTACGAGCAGTACTTC
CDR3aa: CSAVGSYEQYF

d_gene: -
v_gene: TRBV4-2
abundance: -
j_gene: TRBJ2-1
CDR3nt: TGTGCCAGCAGCCAAGATAGGTTGACTTACAATGAGCAGTTCTTC
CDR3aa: CASSQDRLTYNEQFF

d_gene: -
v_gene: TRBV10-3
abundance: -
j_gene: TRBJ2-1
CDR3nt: TGTGCCATCAGCCCTAGAGGCCCAAGGCATGAGCAGTTCTTC
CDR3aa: CAISPRGPRHEQFF